The 20 T cell receptor beta chains reported below all come from one sample, sequenced in a study of T cells after yellow fever vaccination. From the 5' RACE reads, TCRdb called clonotypes with MiXCR, one entry per CDR3 protein. The table records some 500,000 distinct CDR3 sequences, about 13% of them present only once. Material: PBMCs, obtained on the day of the yellow fever booster vaccination. The receptors were sampled from a man aged 25-45 years who received the YFV17D yellow fever vaccine.

This clonotype was seen more than once but under ten times. For the CDR3, the DNA is TGTGCCAGCAGCTTAGCCGCAGCGGGAGGCACAGATACGCAGTATTTT. This translates into CASSLAAAGGTDTQYF. This sequence joins TRBV7-2 and TRBJ2-3, with 8 nucleotides matching TRBD2. Trimming at V came to 0 bases and at J to 1 base, leaving 3 bases not matched to a gene. CDR3 length equals 16 residues. CDR1 SGHTA and CDR2 FQGNSA come from the germline V gene.

The rearrangement joins TRBV20-1 to TRBJ1-2; D not certain. This CDR3 contains 12 residues. CDR1 DFQATT and CDR2 SNEGSKA come from the germline V gene (reference sequence). The germline V and J ends were trimmed by 6 bases and 8 bases, with 16 bases remaining between them. The CDR3 is CSAHHTIGGYTF. For the CDR3, the DNA is TGCAGTGCCCATCACACGATCGGAGGCTACACCTTC.

This clonotype was counted only a few times. CDR3 bases: TGTGCCAGCAGCTTAATCAGGGAGAACATTCAGTACTTC. Protein sequence: CASSLIRENIQYF. This chain connects TRBV7-2 to TRBJ2-4, with D possibly called TRBD1 or TRBD2 (5 bases each). The CDR3 spans 13 residues. V was clipped by 2 bases and J by 7 bases, with 9 bases between them. CDR1 and CDR2 from the germline V gene are SGHTA and FQGNSA. Supplemented by reference TRBV7-2 and TRBJ2-4, the full variable domain reads GAGVSQSPSNKVTEKGKDVELRCDPISGHTALYWYRQSLGQGLEFLIYFQGNSAPDKSGLPSDRFSAERTGGSVSTLTIQRTQQEDSAVYLCASSLIRENIQYFGAGTRLSVL.

The V gene is TRBV6-6, the J gene TRBJ2-2; possibly TRBD2 for D (5 bases). V was pared by 6 bases and J by 10 bases, with 15 bases between. CDR1 MNHNY and CDR2 SVGAGI come from the germline V gene (reference sequence). This CDR3 has 13 amino acids. CDR3: CASRKDSWEELFF. For the CDR3, the DNA is TGTGCCAGCAGGAAGGACTCGTGGGAGGAGCTGTTTTTT.

This clonotype was picked up a small number of times. The chain couples TRBV28 to TRBJ2-5; D is ambiguous. Germline CDR1 is MDHEN and CDR2 is SYDVKM. Trimming left V 8 bases short and J 2 bases short, with 12 bases between. This CDR3 is 13 amino acids long. The CDR3 is CASCVVGQETQYF. CDR3 sequence (DNA): TGTGCCAGCTGTGTCGTGGGACAAGAGACCCAGTACTTC.

This clonotype occurred many times. The chain is built from TRBV28 and TRBJ2-7, with D possibly being TRBD2 (6 bases). The ends were cut back, 7 bases at V and 0 bases at J, with 19 bases in the middle. Germline CDR1 reads MDHEN; CDR2 reads SYDVKM. The CDR3 is 16 residues long. The CDR3 reads CASTREGDLTSYEQYF. In DNA, the CDR3 is TGTGCCAGCACCCGGGAAGGGGACTTAACCTCCTACGAGCAGTACTTC.

This clonotype was recorded a few times. The chain employs TRBV14 and TRBJ2-5; D remains unclear. The germline V and J ends were trimmed by 2 bases and 6 bases, with 7 bases remaining between them. This CDR3 region has 12 residues. Per germline, CDR1 SGHDN and CDR2 FVKESK. CDR3 DNA sequence: TGTGCCAGCAGCCAATCCAAAAAGACCCAGTACTTC. Translated, it gives CASSQSKKTQYF.

The chain recombines TRBV12-3 or TRBV12-4 with TRBJ1-4; weak D call: TRBD1 (6 bases). Trimming removed 5 bases from V and 8 bases from J, with 18 bases in between. This CDR3 contains 15 residues. CDR3 DNA sequence: TGTGCCAGCAGTCCGCCGGGACACCCGGGAGAAAAACTGTTTTTT. Translated: CASSPPGHPGEKLFF.

Details on this clonotype: This may be a read error: a much more frequent sequence differs by one nucleotide. The chain uses TRBV6-5 and TRBJ2-5; either TRBD1 or TRBD2 may fit D (5 bases each). Germline CDR1 and CDR2: MNHEY and SVGAGI. The CDR3 sequence is 14 residues long. The CDR3 loop reads CVSSSWGRGETQYF. The CDR3 DNA reads TGTGTCAGCAGTTCCTGGGGGAGAGGGGAGACCCAGTACTTC.

The CDR3 spells CASKSNEQFF. CDR3 sequence (DNA): TGTGCCAGCAAAAGCAATGAGCAGTTCTTC. This chain uses TRBV6-6 with TRBJ2-1; D is unclear. Germline lookup yields CDR1 MNHNY and CDR2 SVGAGI (reference sequence). Trimming took 7 bases from V and 6 from J, leaving 4 bases between them. This CDR3 is built from 10 residues.

This clonotype showed up just a few times. V gene TRBV4-3 combines with J gene TRBJ2-3; 9 nucleotides line up with TRBD2. Per germline, CDR1 LGHNA and CDR2 YSLEER. V lost 4 bases to trimming and J lost 6 bases; unmatched junction nucleotides: 11. CDR3 length equals 16 residues. In DNA form, the CDR3 reads TGCGCCAGCAGCCCAAGAGTAGCGGGAGCCCCGGATACGCAGTATTTT. Translating it yields CASSPRVAGAPDTQYF.

This chain uses TRBV18 with TRBJ1-1, with D possibly TRBD1 on 6 matching bases. CDR3 length: 13 residues. V lost 2 bases to trimming and J lost 8 bases, with 12 bases between them. Germline CDR1 is KGHSH and CDR2 is LQKENI. The CDR3 DNA follows: TGTGCCAGCTCACCAGGACAGAACCTCGAAGCTTTCTTT. It codes for CASSPGQNLEAFF.

The chain carries TRBV18 and TRBJ1-4; 8 bases align to TRBD1. Trimming removed 3 bases from V and 6 bases from J; junction bases left unmatched: 3. This CDR3 contains 14 residues. The germline V gene has CDR1 KGHSH and CDR2 LQKENI. CDR3 in DNA: TGTGCCAGCTCACCGGGACAGGAAGATGAAAAACTGTTTTTT. Its translation is CASSPGQEDEKLFF.

Only a few counts were recorded for this clonotype. The chain joins TRBV6-1 to TRBJ1-5; tentative D call: TRBD1 (6 bases). Germline CDR1 reads MNHNS; CDR2 reads SASEGT. The CDR3 loop spans 16 amino acids. V was clipped by 5 bases and J by 2 bases, with 16 bases between them. This CDR3 reads CASSRDKPWGNQPQHF. The CDR3 region has the DNA TGTGCCAGCAGTAGGGACAAACCCTGGGGCAATCAGCCCCAGCATTTT.

A few counts support this clonotype. The rearrangement links TRBV7-2 to TRBJ2-3; D may be TRBD2 (5 bases). CDR3 length equals 15 residues. CDR1 and CDR2 (germline): SGHTA, FQGNSA. V lost 1 base and J lost 2, with 10 bases in between. CDR3 nucleotides: TGTGCCAGCAGCTTAGTTCGACTAAACACAGATACGCAGTATTTT. Protein product: CASSLVRLNTDTQYF.

This clonotype was seen a handful of times. The chain couples TRBV6-2 or TRBV6-3 to TRBJ2-1; 13 bases are a match to TRBD2. Germline lookup yields CDR1 MNHEY and CDR2 SVGEGT. CDR3 size: 18 residues. V lost 4 bases, J lost 1 base, and 7 bases stayed unmatched. The CDR3 loop reads CASSFRTSGSSSYNEQFF. In DNA form, the CDR3 reads TGTGCCAGCAGTTTCCGGACTAGCGGGAGTAGTTCCTACAATGAGCAGTTCTTC.

The chain joins TRBV29-1 to TRBJ2-7; 11 nucleotides agree with TRBD2. The CDR3 length is 14 residues. The V gene's germline CDR1 is SQVTM and CDR2 ANQGSEA. After removal of 6 bases from V and 4 bases from J, the junction contained 8 bases not matched to a gene. CDR3 loop: CSVLAGGPGYEQYF. The CDR3 DNA sequence: TGCAGCGTCTTAGCGGGAGGGCCGGGTTACGAGCAGTACTTC.

V usage is TRBV20-1 and J usage is TRBJ2-3; TRBD2 matches at 8 bases. There are 15 residues in the CDR3. Losses at the gene ends were 3 bases for V and 6 bases for J; bases not matched to a gene: 11. CDR1 and CDR2 from the germline V gene are DFQATT and SNEGSKA (reference sequence). The CDR3 sequence is CSARLASGPGDTQYF. CDR3 DNA: TGCAGTGCTAGGTTGGCTAGCGGGCCCGGGGATACGCAGTATTTT.

This clonotype has just a few counts. The rearrangement joins TRBV6-5 to TRBJ1-2; no reliable D call. Per the germline V gene, CDR1 is MNHEY and CDR2 is SVGAGI. V shed 4 bases and J shed 6 bases, with 18 bases lying between them. The CDR3 has 15 amino acids. CDR3 residues: CASSSSPTGVNGYTF. The CDR3 nucleotides are TGTGCCAGCAGTTCATCACCAACGGGAGTTAATGGCTACACCTTC.

In its sample, this clonotype was seen a few times. V usage is TRBV5-1 and J usage is TRBJ2-3; TRBD1 aligns across 9 bases. Trimming at V came to 2 bases and at J to 3 bases, leaving 4 bases not matched to a gene. CDR3 length equals 15 residues. Per the germline V gene, CDR1 is SGHRS and CDR2 is YFSETQ. CDR3: CASSLTGGWTDTQYF. CDR3 DNA: TGCGCCAGCAGCTTAACAGGGGGCTGGACAGATACGCAGTATTTT.